This T cell receptor (beta chain) was sequenced for a study of blood T cell repertoires in COVID-19. Authors' data handling: Amplification of reference gene primers provided the estimated nucleated cell counts. The protocol was immunoSEQ multiplex PCR, while the TCRdb copy is restricted to in-frame clones and leaves out a portion. V and J calls plus clone size are reproduced from that table; the DNA served to infer D and trimming. The sample holds fewer than 300,000 clones, less than 90% seen once. Germline V gene sequence: CDR1 LNHDA, CDR2 SQIVND (reference sequence). V shed 9 bases and J shed 1 base, with 21 bases lying between them. The CDR3 spans 16 residues.

This chain links TRBV19 with TRBJ1-1; D remains unclear. This sequence originates from a man in his fifties or sixties who had recovered from COVID-19. Material: peripheral blood. In DNA, the CDR3 is TGTGCCAGCTTACCTATCGGGGTGAGGTGGAACACTGAAGCTTTCTTT. Amino acids: CASLPIGVRWNTEAFF. The full variable domain, rest sourced from reference TRBV19 and TRBJ1-1, is DGGITQSPKYLFRKEGQNVTLSCEQNLNHDAMYWYRQDPGQGLRLIYYSQIVNDFQKGDIAEGYSVSREKKESFPLTVTSAQKNPTAFYLCASLPIGVRWNTEAFFGQGTRLTVV.